The clone carrying this T cell receptor (beta chain) was seen a few times. These data originate in a study of blood T cells in healthy people across ages. The CDR3 spans 12 residues. Per the germline V gene, CDR1 is SNHLY and CDR2 is FYNNEI. V was cut by 2 bases and J by 7 bases, with 8 bases left in between. Through a sample-barcoded 5' primer and a J-beta primer mix, a second PCR was run for roughly 7 to 11 cycles. TCRdb re-analysed the 5' RACE reads in MiXCR, keeping a single row per CDR3 protein. The profile covers some 1.5 million distinct CDR3 sequences, with approximately 28% appearing a single time and 7.7% taken by the ten largest.

The rearrangement uses TRBV2 and TRBJ1-2, with unresolved D. The receptor was isolated from a young woman in good health. Sequenced: blood. The CDR3 region has the DNA TGTGCCAGCAGTGAAAATGGACGTGGCTACACCTTC. Translation gives CASSENGRGYTF. The full variable domain, rest sourced from reference TRBV2 and TRBJ1-2, is EPEVTQTPSHQVTQMGQEVILRCVPISNHLYFYWYRQILGQKVEFLVSFYNNEISEKSEIFDDQFSVERPDGSNFTLKIRSTKLEDSAMYFCASSENGRGYTFGSGTRLTVV.